This entry lists 21 T cell receptor beta chains sequenced from one sample in a study of blood T cell repertoires in COVID-19. Assay used: immunoSEQ multiplex PCR; TCRdb lists only in-frame clones, some missing. Of 250,000 to 350,000 clones in the sample, just under 90% were seen once. What was sequenced was PBMCs or T cells enriched from blood (not recorded which). These receptors all come from a woman aged 50 to 60 who had been exposed to COVID-19.

The genes are TRBV5-5 and TRBJ2-7; tentatively, D is TRBD1 (6 bases). CDR3 length equals 19 residues. Trimming removed 6 bases from V and 4 bases from J, with 32 bases in between. Germline lookup yields CDR1 SGHKS and CDR2 YYEKEE (reference sequence). Written as DNA, the CDR3 is TGTGCCAGCACTACGCTCGGTGTCTTAAACAGGGAGCAGAGGTACGAGCAGTACTTC. As protein: CASTTLGVLNREQRYEQYF. The full variable domain, with the rest looked up from reference TRBV5-5 and TRBJ2-7, is DAGVTQSPTHLIKTRGQQVTLRCSPISGHKSVSWYQQVLGQGPQFIFQYYEKEERGRGNFPDRFSARQFPNYSSELNVNALLLGDSALYLCASTTLGVLNREQRYEQYFGPGTRLTVT.

V gene TRBV20-1 combines with J gene TRBJ1-2; 7 bases match TRBD1. Germline CDR1 and CDR2: DFQATT and SNEGSKA (reference sequence). With V trimmed by 3 bases and J by 4 bases, 2 bases remained unmatched. The CDR3 runs 12 residues. The CDR3 protein is CSASRDSYGYTF. The CDR3 nucleotides are TGCAGTGCTAGTCGGGACAGCTATGGCTACACCTTC.

The genes are TRBV19 and TRBJ1-2, with 8 bases lining up with TRBD1. The trim removed 5 bases at V and 0 bases at J, leaving 2 bases unmatched. The CDR3 is 14 residues long. Per the germline V gene, CDR1 is LNHDA and CDR2 is SQIVND (reference sequence). In nucleotides, the CDR3 is TGTGCCAGTAGTGAGACAGGGGCTAACTATGGCTACACCTTC. Translation gives CASSETGANYGYTF.

The chain carries TRBV3-1 (or the pseudogene TRBV3-2) and TRBJ1-2; 7 bases are shared with TRBD1. CDR3 length equals 15 residues. The germline V gene has CDR1 LGHDT and CDR2 YNNKEL (reference sequence). Trimming took 4 bases from V and 8 from J; bases not matched to a gene: 13. CDR3 sequence (DNA): TGTGCCAGCAGCCTTTTAGAGGGGGCGCATAGGGGCTACACCTTC. It specifies CASSLLEGAHRGYTF.

This chain joins TRBV11-3 and TRBJ2-1, with TRBD2 matching 10 bases. Germline CDR1 SGHNT, CDR2 YENEEA. CDR3 length equals 13 residues. V was clipped by 1 base and J by 12 bases; unmatched bases: 3. CDR3 in amino acids: CASSLGLAGVQFF. DNA of the CDR3: TGTGCCAGCAGCTTAGGGCTAGCGGGGGTGCAGTTCTTC.

CDR3 nucleotides: TGTGCCAGCAGCAGACAGGGGCTCCAAGAGACCCAGTACTTC. It codes for CASSRQGLQETQYF. The V gene is TRBV28, the J gene TRBJ2-5; TRBD1 agrees at 8 bases. The CDR3 totals 14 residues. Trimming removed 6 bases from V and 1 base from J; junction bases left unmatched: 4. Germline V CDR1 and CDR2: MDHEN, SYDVKM. The whole variable domain, filled in from reference TRBV28 and TRBJ2-5, reads DVKVTQSSRYLVKRTGEKVFLECVQDMDHENMFWYRQDPGLGLRLIYFSYDVKMKEKGDIPEGYSVSREKKERFSLILESASTNQTSMYLCASSRQGLQETQYFGPGTRLLVL.

The V gene is TRBV29-1, the J gene TRBJ1-1; a possible D gene is TRBD1 (5 bases). Between the trimmed V and J ends, which lost 6 bases and 5 bases, there was a span of 19 bases. CDR3 length: 14 residues. Germline V lookup: CDR1 SQVTM, CDR2 ANQGSEA. CDR3 nucleotides: TGCAGCGTACCGGACACACAGAAGAGGACTGAAGCTTTCTTT. This codes for CSVPDTQKRTEAFF. The full variable domain, its missing parts supplied by reference TRBV29-1 and TRBJ1-1, is SAVISQKPSRDICQRGTSLTIQCQVDSQVTMMFWYRQQPGQSLTLIATANQGSEATYESGFVIDKFPISRPNLTFSTLTVSNMSPEDSSIYLCSVPDTQKRTEAFFGQGTRLTVV.

The chain carries TRBV30 and TRBJ2-3; no definite D call. Germline CDR1 GTSNPN, CDR2 SVGIG (reference sequence). The CDR3 consists of 12 residues. With 1 base removed from V and 0 bases from J, the gap between germline ends came to 2 bases. The CDR3 nucleotides read TGTGCCTGGAGTGCTAGCACAGATACGCAGTATTTT. Amino acids: CAWSASTDTQYF.

The gene calls are TRBV6-4 and TRBJ2-1; 9 nucleotides line up with TRBD2. Losses at the gene ends were 4 bases for V and 6 bases for J; bases not matched to a gene: 7. The CDR3 covers 15 residues. CDR1 and CDR2 from the germline V gene are MRHNA and SNTAGT. CDR3 protein: CASSVSSGDSNEQFF. The CDR3, as DNA: TGTGCCAGCAGTGTGTCTAGCGGGGACTCCAATGAGCAGTTCTTC.

CDR3 DNA sequence: TGTGCCAGTAGTAGAGCAGGGGGCGGTGAGACCCAGTACTTC. It codes for CASSRAGGGETQYF. This chain connects TRBV19 to TRBJ2-5; 8 bases are a match to TRBD1. The CDR3 consists of 14 residues. Unmatched junction bases numbered 6, after V lost 4 bases and J lost 5 bases. The germline V gene encodes CDR1 LNHDA and CDR2 SQIVND (reference sequence).

The chain employs TRBV18 and TRBJ1-2; possibly TRBD1 for D (6 bases). The CDR3 extends over 18 amino acids. V lost 4 bases to trimming and J lost 3 bases, with 24 bases between them. Germline V CDR1 and CDR2: KGHSH, LQKENI. CDR3 coding DNA: TGTGCCAGCTCACAGTCGAGTTCGCTCGGGGGGGCGGACTATGGCTACACCTTC. It encodes CASSQSSSLGGADYGYTF.

V and J are TRBV10-3 and TRBJ2-1; tentative D call: TRBD1 (5 bases). The CDR3 is made up of 12 amino acids. CDR1 is ENHRY, CDR2 SYGVKD, per germline. With 5 bases removed from V and 6 bases from J, the gap between germline ends came to 8 bases. CDR3 protein: CAISRQSNEQFF. CDR3 coding DNA: TGTGCCATCAGTCGACAGAGCAATGAGCAGTTCTTC.

This clone was recorded a few times. The chain combines TRBV5-6 with TRBJ2-7; D perhaps matches TRBD1 (5 bases). The CDR3 is 14 amino acids. V was shortened by 1 base and J by 4 bases, with 12 bases between the two germline ends. Germline CDR1 is SGHDT and CDR2 is YYEEEE. The CDR3 DNA reads as TGTGCCAGCAGCTTGTTAGGGGTGGAGTACGAGCAGTACTTC. Its protein product is CASSLLGVEYEQYF. The variable domain in full, with the rest retrieved from reference TRBV5-6 and TRBJ2-7, is DAGVTQSPTHLIKTRGQQVTLRCSPKSGHDTVSWYQQALGQGPQFIFQYYEEEERQRGNFPDRFSGHQFPNYSSELNVNALLLGDSALYLCASSLLGVEYEQYFGPGTRLTVT.

The chain's CDR3 is CASSLAASGVYNEQFF. CDR3 sequence (DNA): TGCGCCAGCAGCTTGGCGGCTAGCGGGGTATACAATGAGCAGTTCTTC. The chain employs TRBV5-1 and TRBJ2-1; TRBD2 aligns across 9 bases. The germline V gene has CDR1 SGHRS and CDR2 YFSETQ. This CDR3 comprises 16 residues. With V trimmed by 0 bases and J by 4 bases, 5 bases remained unmatched.

This chain joins TRBV7-9 and TRBJ2-2, with D hard to call. Germline V gives CDR1 SEHNR, CDR2 FQNEAQ (reference sequence). V was cut by 3 bases and J by 3 bases, with 8 bases left in between. The CDR3 is made up of 14 amino acids. The CDR3 here is CASSFGEHTGELFF. The CDR3 DNA sequence: TGTGCCAGCAGCTTTGGAGAACACACCGGGGAGCTGTTTTTT.

Of note for this clone: The same CDR3 also results from other DNA sequences found in this sample. The chain has TRBV4-1 and TRBJ1-6, with a possible D match to TRBD1 (6 bases). CDR1 MGHRA and CDR2 YSYEKL come from the germline V gene. The CDR3 length is 15 residues. Trimming cost V 0 bases and J 4 bases, with 7 bases left between them. This CDR3 is CASSQDRGYNSPLHF. The DNA of the CDR3 is TGCGCCAGCAGCCAAGACAGGGGTTATAATTCACCCCTCCACTTT.

The gene calls are TRBV19 and TRBJ2-2; TRBD1 aligns across 8 bases. Germline loops: CDR1 LNHDA, CDR2 SQIVND (reference sequence). The length of the CDR3 is 14 residues. The ends lost 8 bases at V and 6 bases at J; junction bases unmatched: 8. CDR3 nucleotide sequence: TGTGCCAGTGTGGGTCTCAGGGGGCCCGGGGAGCTGTTTTTT. Residues: CASVGLRGPGELFF.

The V call is TRBV30, the J call TRBJ1-2; maybe TRBD1 (5 bases). V shed 2 bases and J shed 7 bases, with 14 bases lying between them. This CDR3 spans 13 amino acids. Germline V lookup: CDR1 GTSNPN, CDR2 SVGIG (reference sequence). The CDR3 protein is CAWSLQKGFGYTF. CDR3 nucleotide sequence: TGTGCCTGGAGTCTCCAAAAGGGGTTTGGCTACACCTTC.

The chain has TRBV28 and TRBJ1-1, with TRBD1 matching over 8 bases. This CDR3 is built from 17 residues. The V gene end was trimmed by 2 bases and the J gene end by 0 bases; junction bases not matched to a gene: 8. Germline CDR1 MDHEN, CDR2 SYDVKM. CDR3 in amino acids: CASSLNPQGALNTEAFF. The CDR3, as DNA: TGTGCCAGCAGTTTAAATCCCCAGGGGGCACTGAACACTGAAGCTTTCTTT. Full variable domain (remainder filled in from reference TRBV28 and TRBJ1-1): DVKVTQSSRYLVKRTGEKVFLECVQDMDHENMFWYRQDPGLGLRLIYFSYDVKMKEKGDIPEGYSVSREKKERFSLILESASTNQTSMYLCASSLNPQGALNTEAFFGQGTRLTVV.

The J gene is TRBJ2-5, the V gene TRBV28; 8 nucleotides agree with TRBD1. This CDR3 has 14 residues. Germline-derived CDR1 and CDR2 are MDHEN and SYDVKM. V lost 4 bases and J lost 5; bases outside the gene matches: 6. In DNA, the CDR3 is TGTGCCAGCAGTTCCTCCAGGGGGCGGGAGACCCAGTACTTC. It codes for CASSSSRGRETQYF.

This chain connects TRBV5-1 to TRBJ1-5, with no clear D. This CDR3 spans 15 amino acids. Germline V CDR1 and CDR2: SGHRS, YFSETQ. Trimming pared 0 bases from V and 5 bases from J, leaving 12 bases between. DNA for the CDR3: TGCGCCAGCAGCTTGGCCGGGTATGGCGATCAGCCCCAGCATTTT. Its translation is CASSLAGYGDQPQHF.